This T cell receptor (beta chain) was retrieved from a study of memory CD4+ T cells and cytomegalovirus serostatus. Turning to the study itself: This sample comes from healthy Belgian adults, 9 CMV seropositive, approximately 23 seronegative.

TCRdb's copy holds only in-frame clones and misses some; the assay was immunoSEQ multiplex PCR. The sample contains about 43,000 clones, roughly 80% of which appear only once. Single viable CD3+CD4+CD8-CD45RO+ cells were sorted as the memory CD4+ T cells. CMV serostatus came from serum IgG against pp150, pp28, p38, p52. General study findings and limits: Each of fewer than 80 CMV-associated TCRbeta sequences occurred in one to five individuals. The CMV-associated TCR signature appears largely within the CD4+ memory repertoire.

This clone was counted ten times or more. The antigen is unknown. The V end was cut by 0 bases, the J end by 6 bases, with 17 bases between. Germline V gene sequence: CDR1 KGHSH, CDR2 LQKENI. This CDR3 has 16 residues. This sequence joins TRBV18 and TRBJ1-2; D perhaps matches TRBD1 (5 bases). This sequence originates from an adult in good health and CMV-seronegative. Sequencing was performed on memory CD4+ T cells from blood. The CDR3 region is CASSPPGARATHGYTF. The DNA of the CDR3 is TGTGCCAGCTCACCACCAGGGGCCAGGGCGACTCATGGCTACACCTTC.